This TCR beta chain was sequenced for a study of beta chain features in type 1 diabetes. The isolated RNA, all of it, was reverse transcribed, so expressed TCRB transcripts were what got sequenced. Data came from immunoSEQ multiplex PCR; TCRdb stores just in-frame clones and leaves some out. The sample yields 120,000 to 150,000 clones, over 9.5% seen once. In total, each donor contributed a single heparinised blood draw that averaged around 100 mL. Germline values: CDR1 SGHRS, CDR2 YFSETQ. This CDR3 region has 13 residues. Trimming at V came to 2 bases and at J to 4 bases, leaving 1 base not matched to a gene.

The chain has TRBV5-1 and TRBJ2-5; 8 nucleotides align to TRBD1. This TCR was recovered from a man between 18 and 35 years old in good health. The source material was naive CD4+ T cells from blood. CDR3 bases: TGCGCCAGCAGCTTCGGACAGGGAGAGACCCAGTACTTC. Its protein product is CASSFGQGETQYF.